These 21 T cell receptor beta chains were sequenced from one sample in a study of blood T cell repertoires in COVID-19. TCRdb's copy holds only in-frame clones and misses some; the assay was immunoSEQ multiplex PCR. The sample yields over 200,000 clones, about 88% seen once. Sequencing was carried out using peripheral blood. Every receptor here comes from a man aged 35 to 55 with active or convalescent COVID-19.

The chain's CDR3 is CASRQTGSTDTQYF. The CDR3, as DNA: TGTGCCAGCAGACAAACAGGGAGCACAGATACGCAGTATTTT. V usage is TRBV28 and J usage is TRBJ2-3; tentative D call: TRBD1 (6 bases). V was cut by 6 bases and J by 0 bases, with 10 bases left in between. CDR3 length: 14 amino acids. Germline assignment: CDR1 MDHEN and CDR2 SYDVKM.

This chain connects TRBV9 to TRBJ2-6, with D possibly matching TRBD2 (5 bases). V was cut by 4 bases and J by 1 base, with 18 bases left in between. The CDR3 extends over 18 amino acids. The germline V gene has CDR1 SGDLS and CDR2 YYNGEE. CDR3 amino acids: CASSPPGEETSGANVLTF. The CDR3 coding sequence is TGTGCCAGCAGCCCCCCCGGGGAAGAGACTTCTGGGGCCAACGTCCTGACTTTC.

The chain is built from TRBV7-3 and TRBJ2-1; TRBD1 matches 7 bases. With V trimmed by 5 bases and J by 5 bases, 9 bases remained unmatched. The CDR3 is 15 amino acids. The germline V gene has CDR1 SGHTA and CDR2 FQGTGA. The DNA of the CDR3 is TGTGCCAGCAGCGCCCACAGGGGTTTGCACAATGAGCAGTTCTTC. Its protein product is CASSAHRGLHNEQFF.

The V gene is TRBV29-1, the J gene TRBJ2-7; 8 positions agree with TRBD1. This CDR3 contains 12 residues. Germline CDR1 reads SQVTM; CDR2 reads ANQGSEA. Germline trimming cut 4 bases from V and 6 bases from J; bases unmatched to any gene: 5. CDR3 loop: CSVVGQDAEQYF. In nucleotides, the CDR3 is TGCAGCGTTGTGGGACAGGACGCCGAGCAGTACTTC.

This rearrangement joins TRBV7-9 to TRBJ1-4; D possibly corresponds to TRBD1 (6 bases). V lost 5 bases to trimming and J lost 2 bases, with 12 bases between them. The CDR3 loop spans 15 amino acids. Germline V gene sequence: CDR1 SEHNR, CDR2 FQNEAQ (reference sequence). CDR3 protein: CASSRRDITNEKLFF. The CDR3 DNA sequence: TGTGCCAGCAGCCGAAGGGACATTACTAATGAAAAACTGTTTTTT.

The V and J genes are TRBV12-3 or TRBV12-4 and TRBJ1-3; 7 positions agree with TRBD1. Losses at the gene ends were 10 bases for V and 5 bases for J; bases not matched to a gene: 2. The CDR3 spans 11 residues. CDR3 nucleotide sequence: TGTGCCACGGGACAGCGAAACACCATATATTTT. Translated, it gives CATGQRNTIYF.

This clone was picked up a small number of times. The CDR3 region is CASSQASSYNSPLHF. CDR3 bases: TGTGCCAGCAGCCAAGCTAGCTCCTATAATTCACCCCTCCACTTT. The rearrangement joins TRBV4-2 to TRBJ1-6, with no clear D. The CDR3 is 15 residues long. Germline lookup yields CDR1 LGHNA and CDR2 YNFKEQ. V dropped 1 base and J dropped 0 bases, with 4 bases sitting between them.

V and J are TRBV27 and TRBJ2-3, with 9 nucleotides matching TRBD1. The length of the CDR3 is 15 residues. Per the germline V gene, CDR1 is MNHEY and CDR2 is SMNVEV (reference sequence). V was pared by 6 bases and J by 3 bases, with 7 bases of the junction left unmatched. The CDR3 DNA reads TGTGCCAGCAGCGAGGGGACAGGGTATACAGATACGCAGTATTTT. Protein: CASSEGTGYTDTQYF.

V is TRBV29-1 and J is TRBJ2-2; D is uncertain. The CDR3 extends over 11 amino acids. The germline V gene encodes CDR1 SQVTM and CDR2 ANQGSEA. The V gene lost 6 bases and the J gene lost 4 bases, with 6 bases spanning the gap. CDR3 sequence: CSVFRTGELFF. As DNA, the CDR3 is TGCAGCGTCTTCCGCACCGGGGAGCTGTTTTTT.

The chain is built from TRBV12-3 or TRBV12-4 and TRBJ1-5; D unresolved. This CDR3 has 12 residues. Trimming left V 3 bases short and J 7 bases short, with 7 bases between. The CDR3 is CASSFSQQPQHF. CDR3 nucleotides: TGTGCCAGCAGTTTTTCCCAACAGCCCCAGCATTTT.

The V call is TRBV28, the J call TRBJ2-7, with 8 bases lining up with TRBD1. Germline assignment: CDR1 MDHEN and CDR2 SYDVKM. V was pared by 10 bases and J by 3 bases, with 17 bases of the junction left unmatched. The CDR3 spans 16 residues. The CDR3 loop is CATRGLASDAYYEQYF. CDR3 DNA: TGTGCCACCAGGGGGCTGGCTAGCGACGCTTACTACGAGCAGTACTTC.

The chain is built from TRBV11-2 and TRBJ2-2; 10 bases align to TRBD1. Germline lookup yields CDR1 SGHAT and CDR2 FQNNGV. CDR3 length equals 16 residues. With 5 bases clipped from V and 5 bases from J, the junction kept 8 bases outside the gene matches. The CDR3 loop reads CASSPSPGQGTGELFF. The CDR3 DNA follows: TGTGCCAGCAGCCCGAGCCCGGGACAGGGGACCGGGGAGCTGTTTTTT.

The gene calls are TRBV2 and TRBJ1-5; no clear D. The CDR3 covers 13 residues. CDR1 is SNHLY, CDR2 FYNNEI, per germline. V was pared by 6 bases and J by 5 bases, with 11 bases between. The CDR3 DNA reads TGTGCCAGCAGCCCTCAGGAGGATCAGCCCCAGCATTTT. This codes for CASSPQEDQPQHF.

The rearrangement uses TRBV30 and TRBJ1-5, with D unclear. V lost 2 bases to trimming and J lost 7 bases, with 12 bases between them. There are 13 residues in the CDR3. The V gene's germline CDR1 is GTSNPN and CDR2 SVGIG (reference sequence). The CDR3 loop is CAWSPGPRQPQHF. The CDR3 DNA sequence: TGTGCCTGGAGTCCGGGTCCGAGGCAGCCCCAGCATTTT.

This sequence joins TRBV7-9 and TRBJ1-2, with D maybe TRBD1 (5 bases). The germline V and J ends were trimmed by 1 base and 0 bases, with 9 bases remaining between them. Germline values: CDR1 SEHNR, CDR2 FQNEAQ (reference sequence). The CDR3 totals 15 residues. In DNA, the CDR3 is TGTGCCAGCAGCTTAGAGCCGGACACTAACTATGGCTACACCTTC. Its translation: CASSLEPDTNYGYTF.

The rearrangement uses TRBV28 and TRBJ1-2; possibly TRBD1 for D (6 bases). The CDR3 contains 16 residues. Trimming pared 5 bases from V and 8 bases from J, leaving 24 bases between. Looked up from germline, CDR1 is MDHEN and CDR2 is SYDVKM. The CDR3 loop reads CASSLGGTQPPGGYTF. CDR3 sequence (DNA): TGTGCCAGCAGTCTGGGGGGGACACAACCTCCGGGAGGCTACACCTTC.

The rearrangement uses TRBV3-1 (or the pseudogene TRBV3-2) and TRBJ2-2; 9 bases map to TRBD2. In germline, CDR1 is LGHDT, CDR2 YNNKEL (reference sequence). The CDR3 is made up of 13 amino acids. V lost 8 bases, J lost 7 bases, and 5 bases stayed unmatched. The CDR3 loop reads CASGREGIGELFF. The DNA of the CDR3 is TGTGCCAGCGGGCGGGAGGGGATCGGGGAGCTGTTTTTT.

This chain joins TRBV29-1 and TRBJ2-1, with TRBD2 identical over 13 bases. Germline CDR1 reads SQVTM; CDR2 reads ANQGSEA. This CDR3 has 17 amino acids. V shed 4 bases and J 0 bases; nucleotides not matched to a gene: 6. CDR3 loop: CSVATSGGQTSYNEQFF. CDR3 DNA sequence: TGCAGCGTTGCGACTAGCGGGGGGCAAACCTCCTACAATGAGCAGTTCTTC.

The chain combines TRBV5-6 with TRBJ1-1; 7 bases map to TRBD1. V dropped 2 bases and J dropped 5; count of bases not matched to a gene: 12. The CDR3 has 16 amino acids. Germline V gene lookup returns CDR1 SGHDT and CDR2 YYEEEE. The CDR3 loop is CASSLGHRGRVTEAFF. The CDR3 DNA follows: TGTGCCAGCAGCTTAGGTCACAGGGGACGTGTAACTGAAGCTTTCTTT.

The chain is built from TRBV4-1 and TRBJ2-3, with unresolved D. Germline V CDR1 and CDR2: MGHRA, YSYEKL. This CDR3 comprises 15 residues. Trimming shortened V by 4 bases and J by 0 bases, and 11 bases separated the two germline ends. CDR3 in amino acids: CASSLLGASTDTQYF. CDR3 nucleotides: TGCGCCAGCAGCCTCCTCGGAGCTAGCACAGATACGCAGTATTTT.

The rearrangement uses TRBV28 and TRBJ1-3; TRBD1 aligns across 9 bases. V lost 5 bases and J lost 2; bases outside the gene matches: 4. Germline V CDR1 and CDR2: MDHEN, SYDVKM. The CDR3 consists of 15 residues. The DNA of the CDR3 is TGTGCCAGCAGTCGGGACAGGGCTCCTGGAAACACCATATATTTT. Protein product: CASSRDRAPGNTIYF.